A single T cell receptor beta chain is shown here with its context. Seattle enrolled patients during active infection and tracked them longitudinally. The entry originates in a study of blood T cell repertoires in COVID-19. Using immunoSEQ multiplex PCR, the repertoire was profiled, and TCRdb retains in-frame clones only, with some absent. The sample includes 200,000 to 250,000 clones, approximately 83% of them seen just once. V gave up 4 bases and J gave up 7 bases, with 10 bases separating them. The CDR3 length is 12 residues. The germline CDR1 and CDR2 sequences are SGHTA and FQGNSA. Input material: peripheral blood. This clonotype was obtained from a woman between 25 and 40 years old with COVID-19, enrolled during active disease. The gene calls are TRBV7-2 and TRBJ1-1; D ambiguous. This CDR3 is CASSSFAGEAFF. CDR3 bases: TGTGCCAGCAGCTCCTTCGCGGGTGAAGCTTTCTTT.